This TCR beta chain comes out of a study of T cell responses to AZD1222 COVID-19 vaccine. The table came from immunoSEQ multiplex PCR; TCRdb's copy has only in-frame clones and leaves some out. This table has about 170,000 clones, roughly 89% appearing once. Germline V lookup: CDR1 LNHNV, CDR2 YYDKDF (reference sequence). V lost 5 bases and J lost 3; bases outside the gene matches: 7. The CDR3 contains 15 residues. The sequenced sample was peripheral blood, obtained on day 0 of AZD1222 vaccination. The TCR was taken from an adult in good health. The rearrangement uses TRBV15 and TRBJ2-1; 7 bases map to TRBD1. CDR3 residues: CATSHPGQSYNEQFF. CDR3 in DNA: TGTGCCACCAGCCATCCGGGACAGAGCTACAATGAGCAGTTCTTC.